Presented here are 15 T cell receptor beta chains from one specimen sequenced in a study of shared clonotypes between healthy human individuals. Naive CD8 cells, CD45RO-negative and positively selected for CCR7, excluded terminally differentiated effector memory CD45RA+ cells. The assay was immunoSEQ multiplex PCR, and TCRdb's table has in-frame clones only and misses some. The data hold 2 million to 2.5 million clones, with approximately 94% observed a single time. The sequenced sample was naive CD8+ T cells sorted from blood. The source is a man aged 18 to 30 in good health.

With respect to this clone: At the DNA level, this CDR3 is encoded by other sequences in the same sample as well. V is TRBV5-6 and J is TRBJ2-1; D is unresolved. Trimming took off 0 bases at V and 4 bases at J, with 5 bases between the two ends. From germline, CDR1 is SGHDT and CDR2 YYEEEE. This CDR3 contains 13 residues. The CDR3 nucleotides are TGTGCCAGCAGCTTGGCCGTTTACAATGAGCAGTTCTTC. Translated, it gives CASSLAVYNEQFF.

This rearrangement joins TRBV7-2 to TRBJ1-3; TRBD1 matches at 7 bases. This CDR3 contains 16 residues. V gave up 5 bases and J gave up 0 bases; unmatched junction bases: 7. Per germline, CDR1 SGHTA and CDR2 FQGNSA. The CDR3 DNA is TGTGCCAGCAGCATGAACAGGGGCACCTCTGGAAACACCATATATTTT. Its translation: CASSMNRGTSGNTIYF.

This CDR3 reads CASRPGLQNEQFF. CDR3 sequence (DNA): TGCGCCAGCAGGCCGGGACTTCAGAATGAGCAGTTCTTC. The V gene is TRBV5-1, the J gene TRBJ2-1, with a tentative D call TRBD2 (6 bases). The V gene lost 5 bases and the J gene lost 7 bases, with 13 bases spanning the gap. CDR1 SGHRS and CDR2 YFSETQ come from the germline V gene. CDR3 length: 13 amino acids.

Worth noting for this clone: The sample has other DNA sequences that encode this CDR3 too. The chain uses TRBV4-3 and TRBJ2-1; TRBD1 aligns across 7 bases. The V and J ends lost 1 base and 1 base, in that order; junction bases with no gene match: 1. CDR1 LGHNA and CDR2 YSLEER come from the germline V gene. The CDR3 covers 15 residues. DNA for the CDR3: TGCGCCAGCAGCCAAGGACAGGGTTCCTACAATGAGCAGTTCTTC. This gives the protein CASSQGQGSYNEQFF.

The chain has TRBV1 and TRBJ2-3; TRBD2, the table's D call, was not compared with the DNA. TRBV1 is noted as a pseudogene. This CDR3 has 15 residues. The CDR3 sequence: CTSSQAAGSTDTQYF. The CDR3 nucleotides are TGCACCAGCAGCCAGGCAGCGGGGAGCACAGATACGCAGTATTTT.

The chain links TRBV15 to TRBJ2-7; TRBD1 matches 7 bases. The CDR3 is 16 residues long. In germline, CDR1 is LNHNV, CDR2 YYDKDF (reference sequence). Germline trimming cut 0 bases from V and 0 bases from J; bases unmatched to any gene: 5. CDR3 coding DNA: TGTGCCACCAGCAGAGAAATCGGGACAGACTCCTACGAGCAGTACTTC. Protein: CATSREIGTDSYEQYF.

In DNA form, the CDR3 reads TGCGCCAGCAGCCAAGTGGGGGGCGTTGGGAATCAGCCCCAGCATTTT. Translated, it gives CASSQVGGVGNQPQHF. The J gene is TRBJ1-5, the V gene TRBV4-1, with a tentative D call TRBD1 (6 bases). V lost 1 base and J 4 bases, leaving 14 bases between the germline ends. Germline CDR1 reads MGHRA; CDR2 reads YSYEKL. This CDR3 spans 16 amino acids.

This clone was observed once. The CDR3 sequence is CASSIPLRGTEKLFF. CDR3 nucleotides: TGTGCCAGCAGCATACCTCTTAGGGGGACTGAAAAACTGTTTTTT. V gene TRBV5-6 combines with J gene TRBJ1-4, with a tentative D call TRBD1 (6 bases). This CDR3 comprises 15 residues. The germline V gene has CDR1 SGHDT and CDR2 YYEEEE. Trimming shortened V by 4 bases and J by 7 bases, and 17 bases separated the two germline ends.

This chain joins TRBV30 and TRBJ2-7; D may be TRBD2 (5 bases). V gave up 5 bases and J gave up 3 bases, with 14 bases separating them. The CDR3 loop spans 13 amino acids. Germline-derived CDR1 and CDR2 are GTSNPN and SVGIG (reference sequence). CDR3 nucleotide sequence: TGTGCCTGGGACTCAGACACTAGCTACGAGCAGTACTTC. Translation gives CAWDSDTSYEQYF.

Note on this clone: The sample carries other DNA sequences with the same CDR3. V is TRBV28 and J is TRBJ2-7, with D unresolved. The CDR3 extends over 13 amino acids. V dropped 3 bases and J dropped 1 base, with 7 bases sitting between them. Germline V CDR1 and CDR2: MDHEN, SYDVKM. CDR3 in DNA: TGTGCCAGCAGTTTCACCATTTCCTACGAGCAGTACTTC. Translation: CASSFTISYEQYF.

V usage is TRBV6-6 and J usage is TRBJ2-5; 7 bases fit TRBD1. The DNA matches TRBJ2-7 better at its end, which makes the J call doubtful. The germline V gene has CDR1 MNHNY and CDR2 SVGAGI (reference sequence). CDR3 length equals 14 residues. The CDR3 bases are TGTGCCAGCAGTTTTACAGTGGCAGGGGGCGAGCAGTACTTC. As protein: CASSFTVAGGEQYF.

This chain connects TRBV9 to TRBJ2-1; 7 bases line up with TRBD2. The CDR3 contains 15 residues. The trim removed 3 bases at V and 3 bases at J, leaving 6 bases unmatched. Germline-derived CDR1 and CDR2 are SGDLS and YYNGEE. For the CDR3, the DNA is TGTGCCAGCAGCGAGGCGGGAGTAGTCTACAATGAGCAGTTCTTC. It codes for CASSEAGVVYNEQFF.

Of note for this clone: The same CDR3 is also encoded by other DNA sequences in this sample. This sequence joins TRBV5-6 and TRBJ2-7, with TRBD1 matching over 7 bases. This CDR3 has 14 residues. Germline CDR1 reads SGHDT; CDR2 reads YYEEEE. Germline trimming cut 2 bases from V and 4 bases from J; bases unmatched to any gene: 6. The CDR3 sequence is CASSLAGTEYEQYF. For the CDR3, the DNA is TGTGCCAGCAGCTTAGCCGGGACAGAATACGAGCAGTACTTC.

The CDR3 coding sequence is TGTGCCAGCAGCTTGTTTTCTAGTCCCTACGAGCAGTACTTC. Protein: CASSLFSSPYEQYF. The rearrangement joins TRBV5-4 to TRBJ2-7; D gene uncertain. The ends were cut back, 1 base at V and 2 bases at J, with 10 bases in the middle. This CDR3 contains 14 residues. Germline V lookup: CDR1 SGHNT, CDR2 YYREEE (reference sequence). Drawing the rest from reference TRBV5-4 and TRBJ2-7, the complete variable domain is ETGVTQSPTHLIKTRGQQVTLRCSSQSGHNTVSWYQQALGQGPQFIFQYYREEENGRGNFPPRFSGLQFPNYSSELNVNALELDDSALYLCASSLFSSPYEQYFGPGTRLTVT.

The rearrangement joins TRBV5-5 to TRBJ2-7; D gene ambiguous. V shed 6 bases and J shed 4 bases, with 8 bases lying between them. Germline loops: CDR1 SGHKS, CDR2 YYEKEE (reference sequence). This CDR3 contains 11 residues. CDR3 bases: TGTGCCAGCACTATCGGGTACGAGCAGTACTTC. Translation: CASTIGYEQYF.